The 32 T cell receptor beta chains below were found in one sample sequenced in a study of T-cell reconstitution after alpha-beta-depleted transplantation in children. Preparing the TCRbeta library involved the use of unique molecular identifiers. MiXCR, run by TCRdb on the PCR reads, gives a single entry per CDR3 protein. Altogether about 540,000 distinct CDR3 sequences are present, about 16% being singletons, with the ten largest covering 3.3%. The specimen was PBMCs from the stem cell graft donor, collected from the stem cell graft. The receptor source for this set is a human donor who donated a stem cell graft to a child with acute lymphoblastic leukemia.

This clonotype was observed a handful of times. The chain couples TRBV12-3 or TRBV12-4 to TRBJ2-5, with 9 bases matching TRBD1. CDR3 length: 15 residues. Germline trimming cut 6 bases from V and 6 bases from J; bases unmatched to any gene: 11. DNA for the CDR3: TGTGCCAGCAGGACGGGACAGGGAATGGAGAAGACCCAGTACTTC. It encodes CASRTGQGMEKTQYF.

The CDR3 DNA follows: TGTGCCAGCTCACGACAGGGCCCCGACTCTGGAAACACCATATATTTT. Protein: CASSRQGPDSGNTIYF. The V call is TRBV18, the J call TRBJ1-3, with 7 bases aligning to TRBD1. V gave up 4 bases and J gave up 0 bases; unmatched junction bases: 6. This CDR3 is built from 16 residues. The V gene's germline CDR1 is KGHSH and CDR2 LQKENI. Looking up the rest from reference TRBV18 and TRBJ1-3 gives the full variable domain: NAGVMQNPRHLVRRRGQEARLRCSPMKGHSHVYWYRQLPEEGLKFMVYLQKENIIDESGMPKERFSAEFPKEGPSILRIQQVVRGDSAAYFCASSRQGPDSGNTIYFGEGSWLTVV.

The chain combines TRBV15 with TRBJ2-7; D gene ambiguous. CDR1 LNHNV and CDR2 YYDKDF come from the germline V gene (reference sequence). This CDR3 has 13 amino acids. V was pared by 3 bases and J by 4 bases, with 10 bases between. In nucleotides, the CDR3 is TGTGCCACCAGCAGTAATCTGCGTTACGAGCAGTACTTC. This translates into CATSSNLRYEQYF.

This clonotype has only a few counts. The chain employs TRBV5-1 and TRBJ1-1; D might be TRBD1 (6 bases). With 4 bases removed from V and 0 bases from J, the gap between germline ends came to 10 bases. The CDR3 totals 14 residues. Germline-derived CDR1 and CDR2 are SGHRS and YFSETQ. CDR3 nucleotide sequence: TGCGCCAGCAGCCCCCGACAGGTGAACACTGAAGCTTTCTTT. It codes for CASSPRQVNTEAFF.

The chain couples TRBV18 to TRBJ2-3; D is unclear. CDR1 KGHSH and CDR2 LQKENI come from the germline V gene. The CDR3 sequence is 12 residues long. V lost 4 bases and J lost 2, with 4 bases in between. CDR3 amino acids: CASSRFTDTQYF. Written as DNA, the CDR3 is TGTGCCAGCTCACGGTTCACAGATACGCAGTATTTT.

This chain links TRBV3-1 with TRBJ1-3, with a possible D match to TRBD1 (5 bases). Trimming removed 4 bases from V and 2 bases from J, with 15 bases in between. The CDR3 has 16 residues. The V gene's germline CDR1 is LGHDT and CDR2 YNNKEL (reference sequence). CDR3 loop: CASSRLLGVTGNTIYF. The CDR3, as DNA: TGTGCCAGCAGCCGTTTGTTGGGGGTTACTGGAAACACCATATATTTT.

This rearrangement joins TRBV13 to TRBJ2-1; D unclear. V lost 5 bases and J lost 10, with 15 bases in between. The CDR3 has 13 residues. Germline V gene data show CDR1 as PRHDT and CDR2 as FYEKMQ (reference sequence). The CDR3 is CASSRQILGEQFF. The DNA of the CDR3 is TGTGCCAGCAGCCGCCAGATCCTAGGGGAGCAGTTCTTC.

This clonotype has just a few counts. This rearrangement joins TRBV20-1 to TRBJ2-1, with no clear D. The CDR3 runs 13 residues. Trimming cost V 0 bases and J 9 bases, with 12 bases left between them. Germline V lookup: CDR1 DFQATT, CDR2 SNEGSKA (reference sequence). The CDR3 DNA reads TGCAGTGCTAGAGATCAAACTCTGCGTGAGCAGTTCTTC. Residues: CSARDQTLREQFF.

This chain links TRBV10-1 with TRBJ1-1; D not certain. This CDR3 is 13 amino acids long. CDR1 and CDR2 from the germline V gene are WNHNN and SYGVQD (reference sequence). V was trimmed by 7 bases and J by 1 base, leaving 10 bases between them. The CDR3 bases are TGCGCCAGCAAACATAACGGGAACACTGAAGCTTTCTTT. This encodes CASKHNGNTEAFF.

This clonotype was seen a few times. This chain connects TRBV5-1 to TRBJ2-3; D is unclear. This CDR3 is built from 14 residues. Germline CDR1 is SGHRS and CDR2 is YFSETQ. Trimming left V 5 bases short and J 0 bases short, with 10 bases between. The CDR3 reads CASSTEASTDTQYF. CDR3 DNA: TGCGCCAGCAGTACTGAGGCTAGCACAGATACGCAGTATTTT.

The J gene is TRBJ2-1, the V gene TRBV11-2; D not resolved. The length of the CDR3 is 16 residues. Germline loops: CDR1 SGHAT, CDR2 FQNNGV. V was pared by 3 bases and J by 8 bases, with 20 bases between. CDR3 nucleotide sequence: TGTGCCAGCAGCTTTTCCCGGGCCAGTTTGGTTGATGAGCAGTTCTTC. Translation gives CASSFSRASLVDEQFF.

V gene TRBV5-1 combines with J gene TRBJ1-1; 8 nucleotides match TRBD1. V shed 4 bases, J shed 0 bases, and the junction held 5 bases outside the gene matches. This CDR3 contains 15 residues. Germline values: CDR1 SGHRS, CDR2 YFSETQ. The CDR3 region has the DNA TGCGCCAGCAGCGCGACAGGGGCCCTGAACACTGAAGCTTTCTTT. Residues: CASSATGALNTEAFF.

This clonotype occurred a few times. V gene TRBV11-2 combines with J gene TRBJ2-3, with 8 bases identical to TRBD2. Per the germline V gene, CDR1 is SGHAT and CDR2 is FQNNGV. Trimming at V came to 0 bases and at J to 1 base, leaving 12 bases not matched to a gene. This CDR3 spans 19 amino acids. The CDR3 loop is CASSLDVTGGPWGTDTQYF. In DNA, the CDR3 is TGTGCCAGCAGCTTAGATGTAACGGGAGGGCCTTGGGGCACAGATACGCAGTATTTT.

The chain joins TRBV5-1 to TRBJ2-1; 14 bases align to TRBD2. The CDR3 covers 16 residues. Trimming cost V 0 bases and J 6 bases; bases outside gene matches: 2. Per the germline V gene, CDR1 is SGHRS and CDR2 is YFSETQ. The CDR3 sequence: CASSLGGTSGSNEQFF. CDR3 sequence (DNA): TGCGCCAGCAGCTTGGGCGGGACTAGCGGGAGCAATGAGCAGTTCTTC.

This clonotype was detected a few times. The rearrangement joins TRBV12-3 or TRBV12-4 to TRBJ1-1, with D perhaps matching TRBD1 (6 bases). CDR3 length: 13 amino acids. Trimming took 5 bases from V and 7 from J, leaving 14 bases between them. The CDR3 sequence: CASSAGQPIEAFF. The DNA of the CDR3 is TGTGCCAGCAGTGCCGGACAGCCGATTGAAGCTTTCTTT.

The chain has TRBV4-1 and TRBJ2-7; D is perhaps TRBD2 (6 bases). The CDR3 is made up of 16 amino acids. Trimming pared 0 bases from V and 2 bases from J, leaving 14 bases between. The germline V gene encodes CDR1 MGHRA and CDR2 YSYEKL. The CDR3 region has the DNA TGCGCCAGCAGCCAAGATGGTCTAGCGACGACCTACGAGCAGTACTTC. Translated, it gives CASSQDGLATTYEQYF.

This clonotype was counted a few times. J is TRBJ2-1 and V is TRBV5-1, with D hard to call. The CDR3 runs to 15 residues. Deletions cut 3 bases from V and 1 base from J, with 11 bases between. CDR1 and CDR2 from the germline V gene are SGHRS and YFSETQ. CDR3 protein: CASSSGQASYNEQFF. In DNA form, the CDR3 reads TGCGCCAGCAGCTCCGGGCAGGCATCCTACAATGAGCAGTTCTTC.

This chain uses TRBV7-9 with TRBJ2-7; the D is unclear. This CDR3 has 14 amino acids. V was trimmed by 5 bases and J by 2 bases, leaving 13 bases between them. Germline-derived CDR1 and CDR2 are SEHNR and FQNEAQ (reference sequence). CDR3 residues: CASSPRTDAYEQYF. CDR3 nucleotides: TGTGCCAGCAGCCCTAGGACGGATGCCTACGAGCAGTACTTC.

This clonotype was observed many times. V usage is TRBV5-1 and J usage is TRBJ1-4; TRBD1 might be the D (5 bases). Trimming removed 2 bases from V and 5 bases from J, with 10 bases in between. Per the germline V gene, CDR1 is SGHRS and CDR2 is YFSETQ. CDR3 length: 14 amino acids. CDR3 DNA sequence: TGCGCCAGCAGCTTCGGGACGGGAAATGAAAAACTGTTTTTT. The encoded protein is CASSFGTGNEKLFF.

Here the CDR3 reads CASSSIRLGGELFF. CDR3 DNA sequence: TGTGCCAGCAGCTCCATCCGGTTGGGCGGGGAGCTGTTTTTT. V and J are TRBV7-3 and TRBJ2-2; D ambiguous. Per the germline V gene, CDR1 is SGHTA and CDR2 is FQGTGA. V was shortened by 4 bases and J by 7 bases, with 13 bases between the two germline ends. The CDR3 length is 14 residues.

V gene TRBV5-1 combines with J gene TRBJ2-1; 10 nucleotides match TRBD2. With 5 bases clipped from V and 10 bases from J, the junction kept 3 bases outside the gene matches. Per the germline V gene, CDR1 is SGHRS and CDR2 is YFSETQ. The CDR3 loop spans 12 amino acids. The CDR3 DNA is TGCGCCAGCAGAAAGGGACTAGCGGAGCAGTTCTTC. Translation gives CASRKGLAEQFF.

This clonotype was recorded a few times. This sequence joins TRBV7-6 and TRBJ2-1, with D possibly being TRBD2 (6 bases). Germline CDR1 and CDR2: SGHVS and FNYEAQ. Trimming cost V 3 bases and J 5 bases, with 11 bases left between them. There are 14 residues in the CDR3. In DNA, the CDR3 is TGTGCCAGCAGCTTCAGCGGGTCCCACAATGAGCAGTTCTTC. This encodes CASSFSGSHNEQFF.

This clonotype occurred a few times. This chain joins TRBV4-1 and TRBJ2-1; 8 nucleotides align to TRBD2. The junction had 5 bases not matched to a gene; V was cut back by 4 bases and J by 3 bases. The CDR3 is 15 residues long. Germline loops: CDR1 MGHRA, CDR2 YSYEKL. The chain's CDR3 is CASSLGTSNYNEQFF. The CDR3 region has the DNA TGCGCCAGCAGCCTTGGGACTAGTAACTACAATGAGCAGTTCTTC.

This rearrangement joins TRBV6-5 to TRBJ2-5; 8 bases match TRBD2. The CDR3 runs to 16 residues. The V gene end was trimmed by 4 bases and the J gene end by 1 base; junction bases not matched to a gene: 8. Germline assignment: CDR1 MNHEY and CDR2 SVGAGI. The DNA of the CDR3 is TGTGCCAGCAGTTCCCGATCGGGGGGGGTCCAAGAGACCCAGTACTTC. Its protein is CASSSRSGGVQETQYF.

The V gene is TRBV27, the J gene TRBJ2-7; either TRBD1 or TRBD2 may fit D (5 bases each). The CDR3 is made up of 15 amino acids. V lost 2 bases, J lost 3 bases, and 14 bases lay in between. The V gene's germline CDR1 is MNHEY and CDR2 SMNVEV (reference sequence). CDR3 in amino acids: CASSLRAGTRYEQYF. For the CDR3, the DNA is TGTGCCAGCAGTTTAAGGGCTGGGACCCGCTACGAGCAGTACTTC.

This clonotype came up many times. The chain couples TRBV7-9 to TRBJ2-1; a possible D gene is TRBD2 (6 bases). The V gene lost 1 base and the J gene lost 3 bases, with 13 bases spanning the gap. Per germline, CDR1 SEHNR and CDR2 FQNEAQ (reference sequence). This CDR3 region has 16 residues. The CDR3 here is CASSLGREARYNEQFF. The DNA for the CDR3 is TGTGCCAGCAGCTTAGGGCGGGAAGCTCGCTACAATGAGCAGTTCTTC.

V is TRBV25-1 and J is TRBJ2-7, with a tentative D call TRBD1 (5 bases). With 3 bases removed from V and 5 bases from J, the gap between germline ends came to 11 bases. The CDR3 is 13 amino acids. Germline CDR1 reads MGHDK; CDR2 reads SYGVNS. CDR3 sequence (DNA): TGTGCCAGCAGTGAGCAGGGAAGGGACGAGCAGTACTTC. As protein: CASSEQGRDEQYF.

This sequence joins TRBV5-1 and TRBJ2-7, with TRBD2 identical over 7 bases. The CDR3 sequence is 19 residues long. Germline V CDR1 and CDR2: SGHRS, YFSETQ. The trim removed 0 bases at V and 5 bases at J, leaving 20 bases unmatched. DNA for the CDR3: TGCGCCAGCAGCTTGGCCCAGAGGGTCTACTATGGGAGGGCCCACGAGCAGTACTTC. Protein sequence: CASSLAQRVYYGRAHEQYF.

The rearrangement uses TRBV4-1 and TRBJ2-1; 13 bases match TRBD2. The CDR3 runs to 17 residues. The germline CDR1 and CDR2 sequences are MGHRA and YSYEKL. V lost 4 bases and J lost 10; bases outside the gene matches: 13. As DNA, the CDR3 is TGCGCCAGCAGCCCACCTGATCCGGGACTAGCGGGATGGGAGCAGTTCTTC. Its translation is CASSPPDPGLAGWEQFF.

The CDR3 loop reads CASSLERERYNEQFF. The DNA for the CDR3 is TGTGCCAGCAGCTTAGAGCGGGAGCGGTACAATGAGCAGTTCTTC. J is TRBJ2-1 and V is TRBV7-9; 8 nucleotides match TRBD2. After removal of 1 base from V and 4 bases from J, the junction contained 3 bases not matched to a gene. CDR1 is SEHNR and CDR2 is FQNEAQ in the germline V gene (reference sequence). This CDR3 contains 15 residues.

This chain uses TRBV5-1 with TRBJ2-2; tentatively, D is TRBD2 (6 bases). The V gene lost 3 bases and the J gene lost 2 bases, with 17 bases spanning the gap. The V gene's germline CDR1 is SGHRS and CDR2 YFSETQ. CDR3 size: 17 residues. This CDR3 is CASSSSRREFNTGELFF. DNA for the CDR3: TGCGCCAGCAGCTCCTCCCGCCGGGAGTTTAACACCGGGGAGCTGTTTTTT.

This clonotype was seen only a few times. This chain uses TRBV5-5 with TRBJ2-3; 7 nucleotides line up with TRBD2. CDR1 is SGHKS, CDR2 YYEKEE, per germline (reference sequence). With V trimmed by 0 bases and J by 3 bases, 10 bases remained unmatched. The CDR3 totals 17 residues. CDR3 sequence (DNA): TGTGCCAGCAGCTTGGCGGTGGGCGGGAGAGTGACAGATACGCAGTATTTT. The encoded protein is CASSLAVGGRVTDTQYF.